The 30 T cell receptor beta chains given below trace back to one sample, sequenced in a study of type 1 regulatory T cells. These TCRs' antigens remain unknown. TCRdb called the reads again in MiXCR, with one record for every CDR3 protein. The sample has some 20,000 distinct CDR3 sequences, about 45% seen once. Sequencing was done on a sample of cultured T cells, either the whole culture or a sorted T cell fraction (not recorded which). These receptors all stem from a human donor in good health.

The chain has TRBV10-3 and TRBJ1-1; D remains ambiguous. The ends were cut back, 7 bases at V and 11 bases at J, with 14 bases in the middle. CDR1 is ENHRY, CDR2 SYGVKD, per germline. This CDR3 has 11 amino acids. In DNA form, the CDR3 reads TGTGCCATCAAGGTCCGGGAACAGGCTTTCTTT. It translates to CAIKVREQAFF.

By its share, this clonotype is medium-sized. The rearrangement uses TRBV18 and TRBJ1-5, with D uncertain. The CDR3 covers 16 residues. The V end lost 3 bases, the J end lost 3 bases, and 15 bases lay between the germline ends. CDR1 and CDR2 from the germline V gene are KGHSH and LQKENI. The CDR3 protein is CASSPAGGRLNQPQHF. The CDR3 DNA sequence: TGTGCCAGCTCACCTGCGGGAGGGCGCCTCAATCAGCCCCAGCATTTT.

The V gene is TRBV7-9, the J gene TRBJ2-7, with a tentative D call TRBD2 (7 bases). The CDR3 is made up of 15 amino acids. V lost 4 bases to trimming and J lost 2 bases, with 15 bases between them. Germline values: CDR1 SEHNR, CDR2 FQNEAQ (reference sequence). CDR3 sequence reads: CASSWWAGAAYEQYF. In nucleotides, the CDR3 is TGTGCCAGCAGCTGGTGGGCGGGGGCCGCCTACGAGCAGTACTTC.

The table lists this clonotype with a few counts. The V gene is TRBV3-1, the J gene TRBJ1-6, with D hard to call. Germline values: CDR1 LGHDT, CDR2 YNNKEL (reference sequence). V was shortened by 0 bases and J by 11 bases, with 8 bases between the two germline ends. The CDR3 is made up of 13 amino acids. The CDR3 loop reads CASSQDYRTPLHF. CDR3 nucleotides: TGTGCCAGCAGCCAAGATTATAGGACACCCCTCCACTTT.

The DNA for the CDR3 is TGTGCCAGCAGCTCTTTGGGGACTAGCGGGGGAAATGAGCAGTTCTTC. Translating gives CASSSLGTSGGNEQFF. V usage is TRBV11-2 and J usage is TRBJ2-1; 14 bases are a match to TRBD2. There are 16 residues in the CDR3. CDR1 and CDR2 (germline): SGHAT, FQNNGV. After removal of 4 bases from V and 7 bases from J, the junction contained 6 bases not matched to a gene.

This chain connects TRBV11-2 to TRBJ1-2; D uncertain. Germline loops: CDR1 SGHAT, CDR2 FQNNGV. The CDR3 contains 15 residues. V lost 0 bases and J 8 bases, leaving 16 bases between the germline ends. CDR3 amino acids: CASSLEGSVAGGYTF. The CDR3 DNA reads TGTGCCAGCAGCTTAGAGGGGTCCGTAGCGGGGGGCTACACCTTC.

This rearrangement joins TRBV3-1 to TRBJ1-2; D is unresolved. The V gene's germline CDR1 is LGHDT and CDR2 YNNKEL (reference sequence). This CDR3 is 13 amino acids long. The V end lost 0 bases, the J end lost 8 bases, and 10 bases lay between the germline ends. The CDR3 nucleotides are TGTGCCAGCAGCCAAGACAAACGAACCGGCTACACCTTC. Residues: CASSQDKRTGYTF.

This chain uses TRBV10-3 with TRBJ2-2; D is perhaps TRBD1 (5 bases). The germline gives CDR1 ENHRY, CDR2 SYGVKD. The CDR3 runs 15 residues. V lost 5 bases, J lost 0 bases, and 10 bases lay in between. This CDR3 reads CAISHRSTNTGELFF. CDR3 DNA sequence: TGTGCCATCAGTCACAGGAGTACGAACACCGGGGAGCTGTTTTTT.

This clonotype appeared once. V is TRBV6-5 and J is TRBJ1-2; no clear D. Germline CDR1 MNHEY, CDR2 SVGAGI. Trimming took 1 base from V and 6 from J, leaving 9 bases between them. The CDR3 runs 13 residues. As DNA, the CDR3 is TGTGCCAGCAGTTACTTAGTTACGGATGGCTACACCTTC. It specifies CASSYLVTDGYTF.

This clonotype was detected only a few times. The J gene is TRBJ2-1, the V gene TRBV18; 9 positions match TRBD2. This CDR3 region has 17 residues. Germline V gene data show CDR1 as KGHSH and CDR2 as LQKENI. Trimming at V came to 4 bases and at J to 1 base, leaving 8 bases not matched to a gene. The CDR3 nucleotides are TGTGCCAGCTCACAGGGTAGCGGGGGCACATCCTACAATGAGCAGTTCTTC. Its translation is CASSQGSGGTSYNEQFF.

The sample holds a few counts of this clonotype. The chain carries TRBV19 and TRBJ1-2; weak D call: TRBD1 (6 bases). The germline V gene has CDR1 LNHDA and CDR2 SQIVND (reference sequence). The CDR3 runs 11 residues. V lost 6 bases and J 4 bases, leaving 6 bases between the germline ends. CDR3 protein: CASRQGYGYTF. The CDR3 coding sequence is TGTGCCAGTAGACAGGGCTATGGCTACACCTTC.

For this clonotype: This likely stems from a read error, as it lies one base from a far larger clone. The rearrangement links TRBV7-7 to TRBJ2-1, with D possibly TRBD2 on 6 matching bases. The length of the CDR3 is 17 residues. Trimming took off 0 bases at V and 4 bases at J, with 16 bases between the two ends. Germline V gene lookup returns CDR1 SSHAT and CDR2 FNYEAQ (reference sequence). In nucleotides, the CDR3 is TGTGCCAGCAGCTTAGCGCTCGGGGAGGCCGTATACAATGAGCAGTTCTTC. This codes for CASSLALGEAVYNEQFF.

This clonotype is classed as medium-sized. The chain employs TRBV6-6 and TRBJ2-5, with 10 bases lining up with TRBD2. With 0 bases clipped from V and 2 bases from J, the junction kept 3 bases outside the gene matches. Germline V CDR1 and CDR2: MNHNY, SVGAGI (reference sequence). The CDR3 is 16 amino acids. The CDR3 sequence is CASSYSSGGGQETQYF. The CDR3 DNA follows: TGTGCCAGCAGTTACTCGAGCGGGGGGGGTCAAGAGACCCAGTACTTC.

The genes are TRBV21-1 and TRBJ2-2; the table's D call, TRBD2, has no DNA check behind it. TRBV21-1 is assigned pseudogene status. This CDR3 has 18 residues. The CDR3: CAGKGDLAGGRSTGELFF. In nucleotides, the CDR3 is TGTGCCGGGAAGGGTGACCTAGCGGGGGGGCGTTCCACCGGGGAGCTGTTTTTT.

The rearrangement links TRBV6-1 to TRBJ2-2; 8 bases are shared with TRBD2. The V and J ends lost 4 bases and 3 bases, in that order; junction bases with no gene match: 1. CDR3 length: 14 amino acids. The germline V gene encodes CDR1 MNHNS and CDR2 SASEGT. CDR3 bases: TGTGCCAGCAGTGCCGGGGGGGACACCGGGGAGCTGTTTTTT. This translates into CASSAGGDTGELFF.

This clonotype is classed as medium-sized. This sequence joins TRBV5-1 and TRBJ2-3, with TRBD2 matching over 7 bases. The V and J ends lost 2 bases and 2 bases, in that order; junction bases with no gene match: 5. Per germline, CDR1 SGHRS and CDR2 YFSETQ. The length of the CDR3 is 15 residues. This CDR3 is CASSLAGLNTDTQYF. As DNA, the CDR3 is TGCGCCAGCAGCTTAGCGGGGCTGAACACAGATACGCAGTATTTT.

This rearrangement joins TRBV20-1 to TRBJ2-7; TRBD1 might be the D (5 bases). CDR3 length: 14 residues. CDR1 and CDR2 (germline): DFQATT, SNEGSKA (reference sequence). V was clipped by 3 bases and J by 0 bases, with 12 bases between them. CDR3 DNA: TGCAGTGCTAGGGGGCAGGTCAACTCCTACGAGCAGTACTTC. This translates into CSARGQVNSYEQYF.

The table lists this clonotype with many counts. The chain joins TRBV6-2 or TRBV6-3 to TRBJ1-1; D remains unclear. The CDR3 is 11 residues long. The V gene lost 8 bases and the J gene lost 5 bases, with 9 bases spanning the gap. Germline CDR1 MNHEY, CDR2 SVGEGT. The chain's CDR3 is CASGTRTEAFF. CDR3 in DNA: TGTGCCAGCGGTACGAGGACTGAAGCTTTCTTT.

This CDR3 reads CASSLARLVTQYF. The CDR3 coding sequence is TGTGCCAGCAGCTTAGCGCGGCTAGTTACGCAGTATTTT. The chain combines TRBV7-9 with TRBJ2-3; D remains unclear. Trimming took off 0 bases at V and 8 bases at J, with 9 bases between the two ends. Germline CDR1 reads SEHNR; CDR2 reads FQNEAQ (reference sequence). The CDR3 spans 13 residues.

The V and J genes are TRBV6-1 and TRBJ2-3; D remains ambiguous. The CDR3 has 11 residues. Germline V CDR1 and CDR2: MNHNS, SASEGT. V was trimmed by 11 bases and J by 4 bases, leaving 10 bases between them. CDR3 DNA: TGTGCCGGTTCCCGTCCAGATACGCAGTATTTT. Its protein product is CAGSRPDTQYF.

The chain uses TRBV5-4 and TRBJ1-1; D gene uncertain. With 5 bases removed from V and 3 bases from J, the gap between germline ends came to 17 bases. The CDR3 loop spans 15 amino acids. CDR1 is SGHNT, CDR2 YYREEE, per germline (reference sequence). The CDR3 loop is CASSSPTGIHTEAFF. DNA for the CDR3: TGTGCCAGCAGTTCACCTACCGGGATCCACACTGAAGCTTTCTTT.

This rearrangement joins TRBV30 to TRBJ2-1, with 13 bases matching TRBD2. Germline lookup yields CDR1 GTSNPN and CDR2 SVGIG (reference sequence). Trimming at V came to 5 bases and at J to 12 bases, leaving 7 bases not matched to a gene. The CDR3 contains 13 residues. This CDR3 is CAWGLAGAISQFF. The DNA of the CDR3 is TGTGCCTGGGGACTAGCGGGGGCCATTTCGCAGTTCTTC.

This clonotype was observed a few times. The chain combines TRBV6-1 with TRBJ2-6, with TRBD1 matching 7 bases. V was clipped by 3 bases and J by 0 bases; unmatched bases: 8. The CDR3 spans 18 residues. Germline values: CDR1 MNHNS, CDR2 SASEGT. The CDR3 is CASSDPGQRGSGANVLTF. Here the CDR3 DNA reads TGTGCCAGCAGTGACCCGGGACAGAGGGGCTCTGGGGCCAACGTCCTGACTTTC.

This clonotype was picked up many times. The gene calls are TRBV12-3 or TRBV12-4 and TRBJ2-2, with 9 bases matching TRBD1. The J segment lost 5 bases and the V segment lost 2 bases, leaving 6 bases of the junction unmatched. The CDR3 loop spans 16 amino acids. The DNA of the CDR3 is TGTGCCAGCAGTTTAAGGACAGGGGTATTGACCGGGGAGCTGTTTTTT. Protein: CASSLRTGVLTGELFF.

V is TRBV24-1 and J is TRBJ1-2; tentative D call: TRBD1 (5 bases). The V gene lost 3 bases and the J gene lost 1 base, with 17 bases spanning the gap. Germline CDR1 reads KGHDR; CDR2 reads SFDVKD. CDR3 length: 17 residues. The CDR3 nucleotides read TGTGCCACCAGTGATGCATCGGGGGGGTCCCTTAACTATGGCTACACCTTC. Amino acids: CATSDASGGSLNYGYTF.

This clonotype was recorded once. The rearrangement joins TRBV7-9 to TRBJ2-1; unclear D gene. V was clipped by 1 base and J by 4 bases, with 17 bases between them. The CDR3 is 17 residues long. The V gene's germline CDR1 is SEHNR and CDR2 FQNEAQ (reference sequence). Here the CDR3 reads CASSLGLRPKQYNEQFF. The DNA for the CDR3 is TGTGCCAGCAGCTTAGGCCTTCGACCGAAGCAATACAATGAGCAGTTCTTC.

This clonotype was seen once. The J gene is TRBJ2-1, the V gene TRBV14, with 12 bases matching TRBD2. The trim removed 3 bases at V and 1 base at J, leaving 10 bases unmatched. CDR3 length: 19 residues. Germline V lookup: CDR1 SGHDN, CDR2 FVKESK. CDR3 bases: TGTGCCAGCAGCCAGATACTAGCGGGGGGCCCCAGGTCCTACAATGAGCAGTTCTTC. Amino acids: CASSQILAGGPRSYNEQFF. The complete variable domain, with remaining parts taken from reference TRBV14 and TRBJ2-1, reads EAGVTQFPSHSVIEKGQTVTLRCDPISGHDNLYWYRRVMGKEIKFLLHFVKESKQDESGMPNNRFLAERTGGTYSTLKVQPAELEDSGVYFCASSQILAGGPRSYNEQFFGPGTRLTVL.

Only a few counts were recorded for this clonotype. The rearrangement links TRBV7-2 to TRBJ2-4, with 8 bases lining up with TRBD2. Looked up from germline, CDR1 is SGHTA and CDR2 is FQGNSA. CDR3 size: 14 residues. J lost 4 bases, V lost 5 bases, and 4 bases had no gene match. The CDR3: CASSPGGIKNIQYF. The CDR3 DNA sequence: TGTGCCAGCAGCCCGGGGGGGATAAAAAACATTCAGTACTTC.

In its sample, this clonotype was seen a few times. The chain uses TRBV7-9 and TRBJ2-7; D remains ambiguous. Deletions cut 3 bases from V and 2 bases from J, with 8 bases between. Germline V gene data show CDR1 as SEHNR and CDR2 as FQNEAQ (reference sequence). The CDR3 spans 13 residues. For the CDR3, the DNA is TGTGCCAGCAGCTTGTCTCCCACCTACGAGCAGTACTTC. Its protein is CASSLSPTYEQYF.

The genes are TRBV7-2 and TRBJ2-5, with D unclear. The germline V and J ends were trimmed by 5 bases and 1 base, with 17 bases remaining between them. Germline CDR1 and CDR2: SGHTA and FQGNSA. This CDR3 is built from 16 residues. The CDR3 sequence is CASSRSPFRAQETQYF. CDR3 in DNA: TGTGCCAGCAGCCGCTCCCCCTTTAGGGCCCAAGAGACCCAGTACTTC.